The 2 T cell receptor beta chains listed next were all sequenced from one sample in a study of cytomegalovirus exposure and HLA in healthy donors (dated by TCRdb to the late 2010s). The library relied on the immunoSEQ multiplex PCR assay. A mixture of 60 forward primers for TCR Vbeta segments and 13 reverse primers for TCR Jbeta segments was used in the multiplex PCR. TCRdb took over this immuneACCESS table, retaining in-frame rearrangements with V and J assigned. Such tables are incomplete; in checked studies, under half of the missing clones stem from an unresolved V gene, and the remainder is unexplained. This sample has over 150,000 clones in its table, and 75% to 80% of those were observed once. The top ten constitute 2.6% of the sample. Sequences were obtained from PBMCs. These receptors came from a woman between 35 and 50 years old in good health and CMV-seropositive.

This clone was counted a single time. The chain recombines TRBV10-2 with TRBJ2-6; 11 nucleotides match TRBD2. CDR1 and CDR2 (germline): WSHSY, SAAADI. V was clipped by 10 bases and J by 1 base; unmatched bases: 9. The length of the CDR3 is 17 residues. The CDR3 region has the DNA TGCGCCACACAAACGACTAGCGGGATATCTGGGGCCAACGTCCTGACTTTC. It is translated as CATQTTSGISGANVLTF.

V and J are TRBV13 and TRBJ2-3; a possible D gene is TRBD1 (5 bases). The CDR3 covers 13 residues. Germline loops: CDR1 PRHDT, CDR2 FYEKMQ (reference sequence). V shed 5 bases and J shed 1 base, with 7 bases lying between them. The CDR3 sequence is CASSKGRTDTQYF. CDR3 nucleotides: TGTGCCAGCAGCAAGGGGCGCACAGATACGCAGTATTTT.